This TCR beta chain was observed in a study of blood T cell repertoires in COVID-19. Authors' processing steps: How many nucleated cells were present was estimated from reference gene primer amplification. Sequenced by immunoSEQ multiplex PCR; TCRdb stores in-frame clones only, minus some. V, J and clone size derive from that table, while D and trimming were established from the DNA sequence. The sample carries approximately 300,000 clones, around 89% recorded once. CDR3 length equals 18 residues. CDR1 and CDR2 from the germline V gene are SNHLY and FYNNEI. V trimming: 6 bases; J trimming: 1 base; junction bases outside the gene matches: 11.

V gene TRBV2 combines with J gene TRBJ2-6; 8 positions agree with TRBD1. The clonotype comes from a man aged 40-49 years with acute or convalescent COVID-19. The sequenced sample consisted of peripheral blood. The CDR3 bases are TGTGCCAGCAGCCGACTGCCGACAGGGGTATCTGGGGCCAACGTCCTGACTTTC. This gives the protein CASSRLPTGVSGANVLTF.